This entry is about one T cell receptor (beta chain). Its specificity is unknown. Treatment given: oral pan-JAK inhibitor, 5-10 mg twice daily. The sample comes from a study of CD8+ T cells in alopecia areata. Study-wide points: Under tofacitinib, numerous expanded lesional clonotypes remained detectable in scalp and blood. Tofacitinib produced a significant decrease in scalp clonality and in expanded CD8+ clones among the top 100. Scalp sample data also include resident alphabeta T cells from normal skin.

RNA was extracted and reverse transcribed into cDNA as the sequencing template. Method: immunoSEQ multiplex PCR; TCRdb's copy keeps in-frame clones and lacks some. The sample includes about 120,000 clones, 53% of them seen just once. The CDR3 extends over 13 amino acids. Germline V lookup: CDR1 SGDLS, CDR2 YYNGEE. The V gene end was trimmed by 3 bases and the J gene end by 3 bases; junction bases not matched to a gene: 3. This sample comprised CD4+ T cells sorted from blood, obtained at week 4, from a patient treated with tofacitinib. The clonotype was recovered from a human donor with alopecia areata. The chain couples TRBV9 to TRBJ2-7; 7 bases are a match to TRBD1. The CDR3 DNA follows: TGTGCCAGCAGCGCAACAGGGGACTACGAGCAGTACTTC. This codes for CASSATGDYEQYF.